The sequence of this T cell receptor beta chain was determined in a study of T cells in Graves' hyperthyroidism and ophthalmopathy. The overall study: Once the initial diagnosis was made, peripheral blood was obtained before any treatment.

Among the patients, aged 18 to 65, hyperthyroidism was newly diagnosed and had lasted under 2 months. Blood from later-ophthalmopathy patients was taken at first hyperthyroidism diagnosis. The germline V and J ends were trimmed by 2 bases and 0 bases, with 16 bases remaining between them. The CDR3 loop spans 17 amino acids. Germline V CDR1 and CDR2: MNHEY, SVGEGT. The source material, RNA transcripts, was used to amplify TCR beta CDR3 regions. During a first-round RT-PCR of the TCR CDR3, the HTBI primer set was used. TCRdb passed the multiplex PCR reads through MiXCR, listing each CDR3 protein once. Of around 400,000 distinct CDR3 sequences listed, approximately 15% are singletons.

The TCR originated in a woman younger than 30 with Graves' hyperthyroidism that later progressed to Graves' ophthalmopathy. Sequencing used blood. This rearrangement joins TRBV6-2 or TRBV6-3 to TRBJ1-2, with a weak D call TRBD1 (5 bases). In nucleotides, the CDR3 is TGTGCCAGCAGTTACCAAAAGGACACCCCAACTAACTATGGCTACACCTTC. Translation gives CASSYQKDTPTNYGYTF.